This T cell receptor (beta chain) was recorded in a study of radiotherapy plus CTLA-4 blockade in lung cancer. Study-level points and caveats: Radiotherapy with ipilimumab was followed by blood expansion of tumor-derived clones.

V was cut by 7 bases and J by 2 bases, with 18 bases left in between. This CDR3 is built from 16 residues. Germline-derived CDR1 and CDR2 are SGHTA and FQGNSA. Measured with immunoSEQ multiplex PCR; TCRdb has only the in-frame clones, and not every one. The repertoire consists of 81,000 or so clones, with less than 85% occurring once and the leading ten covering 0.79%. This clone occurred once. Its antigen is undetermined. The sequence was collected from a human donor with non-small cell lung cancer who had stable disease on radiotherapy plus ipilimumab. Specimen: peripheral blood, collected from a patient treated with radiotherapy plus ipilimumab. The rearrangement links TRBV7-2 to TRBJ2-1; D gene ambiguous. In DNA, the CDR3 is TGTGCCAGCACCCTAGGCCCCCTAGGGACCTACAATGAGCAGTTCTTC. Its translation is CASTLGPLGTYNEQFF. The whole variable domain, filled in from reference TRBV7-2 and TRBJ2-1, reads GAGVSQSPSNKVTEKGKDVELRCDPISGHTALYWYRQSLGQGLEFLIYFQGNSAPDKSGLPSDRFSAERTGGSVSTLTIQRTQQEDSAVYLCASTLGPLGTYNEQFFGPGTRLTVL.